The 26 T cell receptor beta chains below come from one sample, sequenced in a study of OX40 agonist ivuxolimab in advanced cancers. Assay used: immunoSEQ multiplex PCR; TCRdb lists only in-frame clones, some missing. The sample lists 55,000 to 65,000 clones; around 85% were seen once. Specimen: CD4+ or CD8+ T cells sorted from blood, collected in a trial of the OX40 agonist ivuxolimab. All receptors come from an adult with an advanced solid tumor such as melanoma, head and neck, liver or kidney cancer.

The CDR3 region is CASSTGLNTGELFF. The CDR3 nucleotides read TGTGCCAGCAGCACAGGACTTAACACCGGGGAGCTGTTTTTT. The chain employs TRBV7-6 and TRBJ2-2; TRBD1 or TRBD2 may be the D gene (5 bases each). This CDR3 has 14 amino acids. Per the germline V gene, CDR1 is SGHVS and CDR2 is FNYEAQ. Between the trimmed V and J ends, which lost 5 bases and 2 bases, there was a span of 9 bases.

This clone has just one count. The chain uses TRBV15 and TRBJ2-3, with D possibly being TRBD1 (6 bases). The CDR3 extends over 13 amino acids. V was cut by 5 bases and J by 5 bases, with 11 bases left in between. Per germline, CDR1 LNHNV and CDR2 YYDKDF (reference sequence). The CDR3 nucleotides are TGTGCCACCAGCTACCGGACAGAAGATACGCAGTATTTT. The encoded protein is CATSYRTEDTQYF.

The chain joins TRBV2 to TRBJ1-1; no firm D call. The CDR3 runs to 14 residues. V was pared by 8 bases and J by 1 base, with 14 bases between. From germline, CDR1 is SNHLY and CDR2 FYNNEI. The CDR3 nucleotides are TGTGCCAGCCTTTTGAGTGTCTCGAACACTGAAGCTTTCTTT. Translated, it gives CASLLSVSNTEAFF. Using reference TRBV2 and TRBJ1-1 for the parts outside the CDR3, the full variable domain is EPEVTQTPSHQVTQMGQEVILRCVPISNHLYFYWYRQILGQKVEFLVSFYNNEISEKSEIFDDQFSVERPDGSNFTLKIRSTKLEDSAMYFCASLLSVSNTEAFFGQGTRLTVV.

This chain connects TRBV10-3 to TRBJ2-7, with TRBD1 matching over 8 bases. The V segment lost 6 bases and the J segment 6 bases; nucleotides outside the gene matches: 10. Germline loops: CDR1 ENHRY, CDR2 SYGVKD. The CDR3 totals 14 residues. This CDR3 is CAISRGQGVGEQYF. DNA for the CDR3: TGTGCCATCAGCCGAGGACAGGGTGTCGGCGAGCAGTACTTC.

This sequence joins TRBV5-4 and TRBJ1-3, with D uncertain. The germline V and J ends were trimmed by 0 bases and 0 bases, with 4 bases remaining between them. The CDR3 consists of 14 residues. CDR1 is SGHNT, CDR2 YYREEE, per germline (reference sequence). The CDR3 bases are TGTGCCAGCAGCTTGGACAACTCTGGAAACACCATATATTTT. Its translation is CASSLDNSGNTIYF.

This chain uses TRBV7-9 with TRBJ2-7, with D possibly matching TRBD2 (6 bases). Germline V lookup: CDR1 SEHNR, CDR2 FQNEAQ (reference sequence). There are 15 residues in the CDR3. The germline V and J ends were trimmed by 2 bases and 6 bases, with 17 bases remaining between them. The CDR3 region is CASSLLTGVVGEQYF. CDR3 DNA sequence: TGTGCCAGCAGCTTACTGACGGGAGTGGTCGGCGAGCAGTACTTC.

The CDR3 DNA reads as TGTGCCAGCAGCTTGACACTCTACGAGCAGTACTTC. Its translation: CASSLTLYEQYF. The rearrangement links TRBV7-9 to TRBJ2-7; D gene uncertain. The CDR3 runs 12 residues. Germline CDR1 and CDR2: SEHNR and FQNEAQ (reference sequence). Trimming cost V 3 bases and J 3 bases, with 6 bases left between them.

This rearrangement joins TRBV7-2 to TRBJ2-2, with D possibly being TRBD2 (5 bases). The CDR3 is 14 residues long. V was shortened by 3 bases and J by 4 bases, with 9 bases between the two germline ends. Germline lookup yields CDR1 SGHTA and CDR2 FQGNSA. The CDR3 DNA sequence: TGTGCCAGCAGCTTGATGGGAGTCACCGGGGAGCTGTTTTTT. Protein: CASSLMGVTGELFF. Full variable domain (remainder filled in from reference TRBV7-2 and TRBJ2-2): GAGVSQSPSNKVTEKGKDVELRCDPISGHTALYWYRQSLGQGLEFLIYFQGNSAPDKSGLPSDRFSAERTGGSVSTLTIQRTQQEDSAVYLCASSLMGVTGELFFGEGSRLTVL.

The rearrangement links TRBV27 to TRBJ2-3; D remains unclear. CDR1 is MNHEY and CDR2 is SMNVEV in the germline V gene (reference sequence). The CDR3 is 16 residues long. Trimming removed 4 bases at V and 0 bases at J, with 14 bases between. CDR3 region: CASSSPSTPSTDTQYF. DNA for the CDR3: TGTGCCAGCAGTTCCCCCTCGACCCCTAGCACAGATACGCAGTATTTT.

Only one count was recorded for this clone. This chain uses TRBV2 with TRBJ1-3, with D uncertain. The CDR3 sequence is 15 residues long. V gave up 6 bases and J gave up 2 bases, with 14 bases separating them. The V gene's germline CDR1 is SNHLY and CDR2 FYNNEI. CDR3 coding DNA: TGTGCCAGCAGCGTAGCCACTCGGGCTGGAAACACCATATATTTT. It encodes CASSVATRAGNTIYF.

This rearrangement joins TRBV2 to TRBJ2-3, with 9 bases matching TRBD1. There are 14 residues in the CDR3. Germline lookup yields CDR1 SNHLY and CDR2 FYNNEI. Trimming cost V 6 bases and J 8 bases; bases outside gene matches: 9. CDR3 sequence reads: CASRPGQGTPTQYF. For the CDR3, the DNA is TGTGCCAGCAGACCGGGACAGGGTACTCCTACGCAGTATTTT.

The gene calls are TRBV11-3 and TRBJ2-2; D possibly corresponds to TRBD2 (7 bases). This CDR3 spans 15 amino acids. Germline-derived CDR1 and CDR2 are SGHNT and YENEEA. V was shortened by 4 bases and J by 3 bases, with 12 bases between the two germline ends. CDR3 region: CASSSRGGDTGELFF. CDR3 in DNA: TGTGCCAGCAGCTCGAGGGGGGGAGACACCGGGGAGCTGTTTTTT.

The chain uses TRBV4-2 and TRBJ2-2; maybe TRBD2 (6 bases). CDR1 is LGHNA, CDR2 YNFKEQ, per germline. Trimming took off 6 bases at V and 6 bases at J, with 17 bases between the two ends. The CDR3 contains 15 residues. For the CDR3, the DNA is TGTGCCAGCAGTCAGACGGGACTTCAGTCCGGGGAGCTGTTTTTT. Translating it yields CASSQTGLQSGELFF.

The chain combines TRBV7-2 with TRBJ2-5; TRBD1 is a possible D gene (6 bases). The closer fit of TRBJ2-7 to the DNA end suggests the J call may be wrong. The germline V gene has CDR1 SGHTA and CDR2 FQGNSA. This CDR3 is 16 amino acids long. CDR3 nucleotides: TGTGCCAGCAGCTTAGGGTGGGACACCATTACCTACGAGCAGTACTTC. It encodes CASSLGWDTITYEQYF.

This clone was counted between two and nine times. This sequence joins TRBV28 and TRBJ1-4; D uncertain. The length of the CDR3 is 13 residues. Per germline, CDR1 MDHEN and CDR2 SYDVKM. V dropped 6 bases and J dropped 8 bases, with 13 bases sitting between them. CDR3 in DNA: TGTGCCAGCAGCCCTCACATAGGAGAAAAACTGTTTTTT. This sequence encodes CASSPHIGEKLFF.

The chain couples TRBV2 to TRBJ2-2, with TRBD2 matching 9 bases. Germline CDR1 and CDR2: SNHLY and FYNNEI. This CDR3 is built from 14 residues. V lost 7 bases, J lost 4 bases, and 4 bases stayed unmatched. The CDR3 sequence: CASIAGVSTGELFF. Written as DNA, the CDR3 is TGTGCCAGCATAGCGGGAGTAAGCACCGGGGAGCTGTTTTTT. The complete variable domain, with remaining parts taken from reference TRBV2 and TRBJ2-2, reads EPEVTQTPSHQVTQMGQEVILRCVPISNHLYFYWYRQILGQKVEFLVSFYNNEISEKSEIFDDQFSVERPDGSNFTLKIRSTKLEDSAMYFCASIAGVSTGELFFGEGSRLTVL.

The genes are TRBV7-2 and TRBJ2-1; D is ambiguous. The length of the CDR3 is 14 residues. Germline CDR1 SGHTA, CDR2 FQGNSA. Trimming removed 1 base from V and 12 bases from J, with 16 bases in between. The CDR3 region is CASSLGLSTMRQFF. CDR3 in DNA: TGTGCCAGCAGCTTAGGGTTGAGTACAATGAGGCAGTTCTTC.

The genes are TRBV6-5 and TRBJ2-5; D unclear. The CDR3 has 13 amino acids. Germline V CDR1 and CDR2: MNHEY, SVGAGI. V shed 2 bases and J shed 5 bases, with 9 bases lying between them. In nucleotides, the CDR3 is TGTGCCAGCAGTTACCGGCGTGGGGAGACCCAGTACTTC. Protein: CASSYRRGETQYF.

A note on this clone: This sample includes further DNA sequences coding for the same CDR3. The chain is built from TRBV29-1 and TRBJ2-3; 11 nucleotides match TRBD2. Looked up from germline, CDR1 is SQVTM and CDR2 is ANQGSEA. The CDR3 sequence is 15 residues long. With 3 bases clipped from V and 5 bases from J, the junction kept 7 bases outside the gene matches. CDR3 in amino acids: CSVEVGLAGGDTQYF. In nucleotides, the CDR3 is TGCAGCGTTGAGGTCGGTCTAGCGGGAGGAGATACGCAGTATTTT.

The V call is TRBV5-1, the J call TRBJ2-1, with a tentative D call TRBD1 (6 bases). The CDR3 contains 15 residues. Germline V gives CDR1 SGHRS, CDR2 YFSETQ. Trimming took 0 bases from V and 4 from J, leaving 11 bases between them. CDR3 in DNA: TGCGCCAGCAGCTTGGAGCCAGGGGCATACAATGAGCAGTTCTTC. Translating gives CASSLEPGAYNEQFF.

This rearrangement joins TRBV28 to TRBJ2-7; D possibly matches TRBD1 or TRBD2 (7 bases each). Per germline, CDR1 MDHEN and CDR2 SYDVKM. The germline V and J ends were trimmed by 6 bases and 6 bases, with 15 bases remaining between them. The CDR3 totals 13 residues. For the CDR3, the DNA is TGTGCCAGCAGCAGGGGGAGGGGGCCCGAGCAGTACTTC. It codes for CASSRGRGPEQYF.

The chain carries TRBV18 and TRBJ1-4, with 9 bases fitting TRBD1. The trim removed 4 bases at V and 5 bases at J, leaving 5 bases unmatched. This CDR3 is 15 amino acids long. Per germline, CDR1 KGHSH and CDR2 LQKENI. The CDR3 nucleotides are TGTGCCAGCTCACTCGGGACAGGGCGAAATGAAAAACTGTTTTTT. Protein product: CASSLGTGRNEKLFF.

The genes are TRBV28 and TRBJ1-2, with 7 positions matching TRBD1. The CDR3 consists of 14 residues. The V gene's germline CDR1 is MDHEN and CDR2 SYDVKM. The V segment lost 5 bases and the J segment 3 bases; nucleotides outside the gene matches: 6. CDR3 in amino acids: CASSRTGDDYGYTF. In nucleotides, the CDR3 is TGTGCCAGCAGTCGAACAGGGGACGACTATGGCTACACCTTC.

The CDR3 protein is CATSRGGANYGYTF. In DNA form, the CDR3 reads TGTGCCACCAGCAGAGGAGGGGCAAACTATGGCTACACCTTC. The chain links TRBV15 to TRBJ1-2; maybe TRBD1 (5 bases). The V gene's germline CDR1 is LNHNV and CDR2 YYDKDF (reference sequence). V was cut by 1 base and J by 2 bases, with 8 bases left in between. The CDR3 totals 14 residues.

The chain couples TRBV7-9 to TRBJ1-4; TRBD1 matches at 12 bases. The CDR3 runs 13 residues. V shed 10 bases and J 12 bases; nucleotides not matched to a gene: 9. Germline V lookup: CDR1 SEHNR, CDR2 FQNEAQ (reference sequence). Written as DNA, the CDR3 is TGTGCCACCGGGGACAGGGGGCCTCAAGAACTGTTTTTT. Its protein is CATGDRGPQELFF. The variable domain in full, with the rest retrieved from reference TRBV7-9 and TRBJ1-4, is DTGVSQNPRHKITKRGQNVTFRCDPISEHNRLYWYRQTLGQGPEFLTYFQNEAQLEKSRLLSDRFSAERPKGSFSTLEIQRTEQGDSAMYLCATGDRGPQELFFGSGTQLSVL.

The rearrangement uses TRBV4-2 and TRBJ2-1; D gene uncertain. This CDR3 contains 12 residues. Per germline, CDR1 LGHNA and CDR2 YNFKEQ. V lost 4 bases and J 9 bases, leaving 10 bases between the germline ends. CDR3 bases: TGTGCCAGCAGCCCCCCCTCGGGTGAGCAGTTCTTC. It codes for CASSPPSGEQFF.